A selection of T cell receptor beta chains follows, all from one sample in a study of blood T cell repertoires in COVID-19. Repertoires were generated with immunoSEQ multiplex PCR, while TCRdb's copy carries only in-frame clones and drops some. The profile shows about 100,000 clones, around 86% of them singletons. Material: PBMCs or T cells enriched from blood (not recorded which). The receptor source for this set is a woman aged 45-65 years who had recovered from COVID-19. CDR3s include the opening cysteine and the closing phenylalanine or tryptophan. The order of the fields is clone size, D gene, V gene, J gene, CDR3 length, CDR3 protein, CDR3 DNA. D genes are given only for firm matches. Where a row states a size, it is once, few, many or the class of an expanded clone; other rows omit it.

NA	TRBD1	TRBV18	TRBJ2-1	17	CASSPPIGDRGEDEQFF	TGTGCCAGCTCACCCCCGATCGGGGACAGGGGAGAGGATGAGCAGTTCTTC
NA	TRBD1	TRBV27	TRBJ2-7	12	CASRTGDYEQYF	TGTGCCAGCCGGACAGGGGACTACGAGCAGTACTTC
NA	NA	TRBV11-2	TRBJ1-4	14	CASSLGTHNEKLFF	TGTGCCAGCAGCTTAGGGACACACAATGAAAAACTGTTTTTT
NA	NA	TRBV19	TRBJ2-7	13	CASSMAQAGEQYF	TGTGCCAGTAGTATGGCACAGGCTGGCGAGCAGTACTTC
NA	NA	TRBV10-2	TRBJ1-1	14	CASSEGLMNTEAFF	TGCGCCAGCAGCGAGGGACTCATGAACACTGAAGCTTTCTTT
NA	NA	TRBV12-2	TRBJ2-1	18	CASHFQRLAGLWYNEQFF	TGTGCAAGTCACTTCCAAAGACTAGCGGGACTGTGGTACAATGAGCAGTTCTTC
few	NA	TRBV5-5	TRBJ1-5	13	CASSLVSTQPQHF	TGTGCCAGCAGCTTGGTCAGTACTCAGCCCCAGCATTTT
NA	TRBD2	TRBV5-8	TRBJ2-7	15	CASSRTSGSLREQYF	TGTGCCAGCAGCCGGACTAGCGGGAGTCTAAGAGAGCAGTACTTC
NA	NA	TRBV18	TRBJ2-5	14	CASSPVGQQETQYF	TGTGCCAGCTCACCCGTAGGACAGCAAGAGACCCAGTACTTC
NA	TRBD1	TRBV27	TRBJ2-7	12	CASSRQGAEQYF	TGTGCCAGCAGTCGACAGGGTGCAGAGCAGTACTTC
NA	TRBD2	TRBV27	TRBJ2-7	16	CASKLGPGLATYEQYF	TGTGCCAGCAAATTAGGTCCGGGACTAGCGACCTACGAGCAGTACTTC
few	TRBD1	TRBV7-3	TRBJ2-7	14	CASSTTGGTLEQYF	TGTGCCAGCAGCACGACAGGGGGCACCCTCGAGCAGTACTTC
NA	NA	TRBV7-9	TRBJ1-5	14	CASSLGAGREAQHF	TGTGCCAGCAGCTTAGGAGCAGGGCGGGAAGCCCAGCATTTT
NA	TRBD1	TRBV9	TRBJ1-4	15	CASSQDGTANEKLFF	TGTGCCAGCAGCCAGGACGGGACAGCTAATGAAAAACTGTTTTTT
NA	TRBD1	TRBV5-4	TRBJ2-2	15	CASSPVGQATRELFF	TGTGCCAGCAGCCCCGTGGGACAGGCGACCCGGGAGCTGTTTTTT
NA	NA	TRBV3-1/TRBV3-2	TRBJ1-4	12	CASSPQDGRVFF	TGTGCCAGCAGCCCACAGGACGGTAGAGTCTTTTTT
NA	NA	TRBV24-1	TRBJ2-1	13	CATSDSARGEQFF	TGTGCCACCAGTGATTCGGCTAGGGGGGAGCAGTTCTTC
NA	NA	TRBV2	TRBJ1-1	12	CASSGDRSEAFF	TGTGCCAGCAGTGGAGACAGATCTGAAGCTTTCTTT
NA	NA	TRBV12-3/TRBV12-4	TRBJ2-2	13	CASSRTGTGELFF	TGTGCCAGCAGTCGCACAGGCACCGGGGAGCTGTTTTTT
NA	TRBD1	TRBV5-1	TRBJ2-4	16	CASSLTTGGSKNIQYF	TGCGCCAGCAGCTTAACGACAGGGGGCTCCAAAAACATTCAGTACTTC
many	TRBD2	TRBV5-4	TRBJ2-3	19	CASSFRIMSAGGGKDTQYF	TGTGCCAGCAGCTTTAGGATTATGTCGGCGGGAGGGGGTAAAGATACGCAGTATTTT
NA	NA	TRBV7-3	TRBJ1-5	13	CASSLFQGQPQHF	TGTGCCAGCAGCTTATTCCAGGGGCAGCCCCAGCATTTT
NA	NA	TRBV28	TRBJ1-1	13	CASSLPRDTEAFF	TGTGCCAGCAGTCTACCCAGGGATACTGAAGCTTTCTTT
NA	TRBD1	TRBV12-3/TRBV12-4	TRBJ1-1	13	CASRPRDRAEAFF	TGTGCCAGCAGACCCCGGGACAGGGCTGAAGCTTTCTTT
NA	NA	TRBV4-2	TRBJ1-1	14	CASSQYTPGTEAFF	TGTGCCAGCAGCCAGTACACTCCGGGAACTGAAGCTTTCTTT
few	TRBD1	TRBV28	TRBJ1-6	15	CASSVVDRDVSPLHF	TGTGCCAGCAGTGTAGTCGACAGGGACGTGTCACCCCTCCACTTT
NA	TRBD2	TRBV5-1	TRBJ2-1	16	CASSLFSGTAYNEQFF	TGCGCCAGCAGCTTATTTAGCGGGACGGCCTACAATGAGCAGTTCTTC